The 3 T cell receptor beta chains reported below all come from one sample, sequenced in a study of blood T cell dynamics during melanoma immunotherapy (dated by TCRdb to 2018 to 2020). The time point label on this specimen signifies: week 3, after first cycle of checkpoint inhibitor. Library preparation used the immunoSEQ multiplex PCR assay. Entries here come from immuneACCESS through TCRdb and include only in-frame sequences with V and J called. Some clones fail to appear in such tables; in the studies checked, an unresolved V gene covers under half of the shortfall, and the cause of the remainder is unknown. The sample table shows 25,000 to 35,000 clones, and over 70% are seen once. The top ten hold about a tenth of the sample. Material: blood, obtained from a patient treated with checkpoint blockade. These receptors all stem from a human donor with melanoma.

This clone has a single count. V gene TRBV29-1 combines with J gene TRBJ1-1, with D uncertain. Germline V gene data show CDR1 as SQVTM and CDR2 as ANQGSEA. Trimming removed 1 base from V and 8 bases from J, with 14 bases in between. This CDR3 is 13 amino acids long. CDR3 loop: CSVEATEVFEAFF. The CDR3 bases are TGCAGCGTTGAAGCTACCGAGGTTTTCGAAGCTTTCTTT.

The chain links TRBV6-5 to TRBJ1-2; D is possibly TRBD1 (5 bases). Germline CDR1 MNHEY, CDR2 SVGAGI. The CDR3 totals 14 residues. V lost 2 bases to trimming and J lost 9 bases, with 16 bases between them. The CDR3 region has the DNA TGTGCCAGCAGTTACGGTCAGGGAACAGATCGCTACACCTTC. Protein sequence: CASSYGQGTDRYTF.

This clone appeared once. The J gene is TRBJ2-7, the V gene TRBV18; 8 bases line up with TRBD2. CDR1 is KGHSH and CDR2 is LQKENI in the germline V gene. CDR3 size: 16 residues. V shed 2 bases and J 6 bases; nucleotides not matched to a gene: 12. This CDR3 reads CASSPNTGTRSTEQYF. The CDR3 DNA reads TGTGCCAGCTCACCAAATACGGGGACTAGGAGTACCGAGCAGTACTTC.